This entry is about one T cell receptor beta chain. Its antigen remains undetermined. The sample holds no much larger clone one base away, and base qualities are not on file. Genomic DNA was extracted with the Qiagen DNeasy kit from unsorted PBMCs and from negatively selected CD4+ and CD8+ fractions. Using primers that anneal to V and J segments, immunoSEQ multiplex PCR amplified the TCR beta CDR3 regions. A synthetic immune receptor repertoire was used to minimize amplification bias, and any residual bias was removed computationally once sequencing was done. For the original study's pipeline: Custom Python scripts were used to quantify repertoire diversity as the Shannon entropy index. Unsorted, CD4+ and CD8+ repertoires were examined separately, except in combined analyses, for which CD4+ and CD8+ sequences were merged in silico. Clonal expansion was defined as a frequency increase of at least 2-fold after treatment compared with C1D1, and clones undetected at baseline were assigned a pseudocount of 0.5. Clones with 0 or 1 copy at C1D1 were defined as singleton clones, while clones with 2 or more copies were defined as non-singleton clones. Clones expanded in unsorted samples were assigned a CD4+, CD8+ or unknown annotation through matching of protein sequences in sorted samples from the same patient. Wilcoxon tests on paired samples were used to test diversity changes from C1D1 to C4D1. In TCRdb, the immuneACCESS table is reduced to in-frame sequences with V and J assigned. These tables do not hold every clone; where another copy was compared, an unresolved V gene accounts for under half, and the others remain unexplained. D and trimming come from the DNA, and the V and J calls and clone size come from that table. Counted in this sample were 100,000 to 120,000 clones; 80% to 90% of them appeared once. Jointly, the top ten make up about 20% of the sample.

These data belong to a study of PD-1 blockade in classical Hodgkin lymphoma (dated by TCRdb to about 2020). At the level of the whole study: Nivolumab dosing was 3 mg/kg intravenously every 2 weeks, continuing until either disease progression or unacceptable toxicity. A peripheral blood immune signature of response to PD-1 blockade in classical Hodgkin lymphoma was defined using TCR beta sequencing and CyTOF.

General conclusions and limits of the study: A significant rise by C4D1 was seen in CD4+ but not CD8+ TCR diversity (p=0.0027 vs p=0.16), with the rise being most apparent in complete responders (p=0.02). Baseline TCR diversity was reported as lower in newly diagnosed patients than in healthy donors, and lower still in relapsed/refractory patients. Patients starting nivolumab less than 1 year after ASCT had lower diversity and were excluded from later analyses to avoid confounding by immune reconstitution. Among trial patients, those achieving complete response had baseline diversity similar to that of newly diagnosed patients, while diversity was significantly lower in partial responders and progressors. The study covered only a single clinical trial cohort, and the causes of the repertoire differences, possibly disease activity or prior therapy, were still not defined.

Based on the germline V gene (reference sequence), the CDR1 and CDR2 sequences are LNHDA and SQIVND. Counted from cysteine to phenylalanine, this CDR3 has 17 amino acids. Only the CDR3 DNA is retained, 51 bases long and in frame from the first base. V loses 1 base at its end and J loses 2 bases; junction bases beyond the gene matches: 6. The intended sense of this specimen's time point label: cycle 2 day 1 (C2D1) of nivolumab. Relapse after autologous stem cell transplantation had occurred in all trial patients, and cohorts A, B and C were distinguished by prior brentuximab vedotin exposure. The trial cohort included 45 to 65 patients with relapsed/refractory classical Hodgkin lymphoma, and each patient had a best overall response of complete response, partial response or progressive disease. Single-agent nivolumab was administered to trial patients in the multi-cohort phase II CheckMate 205 trial. Best overall response was determined by an independent review committee according to the 2007 International Working Group response criteria. Trial PBMCs were obtained immediately prior to nivolumab initiation (C1D1) and on therapy at cycle 2 day 1 and cycle 4 day 1. Peripheral blood was collected in 8 mL Vacutainer Cell Preparation Tubes, from which PBMCs were isolated by centrifugation and then cryopreserved.

The TCR sequence derives from a human donor with classical Hodgkin lymphoma. The sequencing used peripheral blood mononuclear cells (PBMCs), collected before the second cycle of nivolumab. The V gene is TRBV19 and the J gene is TRBJ2-4; 9 bases in the middle match TRBD2. The sequence in DNA is TGTGCCAGTAGTATAGTCCCAGCGGGAGGTTCCAAAAACATTCAGTACTTC. This yields the protein CASSIVPAGGSKNIQYF.